This T cell receptor (beta chain) was captured by sequencing in a study of PD-1 blockade in classical Hodgkin lymphoma. Study-wide points: Complete responders possessed baseline diversity comparable to newly diagnosed patients. Although disease activity or prior therapy may be involved, causes of the repertoire differences remain undefined. Compared with healthy donors, newly diagnosed patients reportedly showed lower baseline TCR diversity. Significantly greater TCR diversity emerged by C4D1 in CD4+ cells but not CD8+ cells.

In the case of this clone: Its antigen remains unknown.

CDR3 length: 15 amino acids. Germline V gene data show CDR1 as MNHNY and CDR2 as SVGAGI (reference sequence). Trimming removed 6 bases from V and 2 bases from J; junction bases left unmatched: 5. The protocol was immunoSEQ multiplex PCR, while the TCRdb copy is restricted to in-frame clones and leaves out a portion. The table has 25,000 to 30,000 clones, about 82% seen once; the top ten hold 0.5% to 0.65%. Time point meaning: cycle 4 day 1 (C4D1), after five to seven weeks of nivolumab. With no exception, relapse followed autologous stem cell transplantation in all patients, and brentuximab vedotin exposure varied. Researchers report purifying CD4+ T cells from thawed PBMCs by magnetic negative selection.

Sequenced here: CD4+ T cells from blood, sampled before the fourth cycle of nivolumab. This TCR was recovered from a human donor with classical Hodgkin lymphoma. V is TRBV6-6 and J is TRBJ2-2, with 8 bases fitting TRBD2. The CDR3 DNA sequence: TGTGCCAGCAGGCGGGAGGTAGTTAACACCGGGGAGCTGTTTTTT. Its protein is CASRREVVNTGELFF.